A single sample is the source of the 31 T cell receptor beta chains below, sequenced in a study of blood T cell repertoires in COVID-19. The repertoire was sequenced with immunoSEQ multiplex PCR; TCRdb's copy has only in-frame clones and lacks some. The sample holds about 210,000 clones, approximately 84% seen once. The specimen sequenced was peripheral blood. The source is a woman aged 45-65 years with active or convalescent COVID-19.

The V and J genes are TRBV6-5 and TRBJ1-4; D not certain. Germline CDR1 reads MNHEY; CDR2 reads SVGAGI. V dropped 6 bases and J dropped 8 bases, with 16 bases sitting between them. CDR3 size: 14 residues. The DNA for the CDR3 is TGTGCCAGCAGCCCGAGACTTGAGGAGGAAAAACTGTTTTTT. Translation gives CASSPRLEEEKLFF.

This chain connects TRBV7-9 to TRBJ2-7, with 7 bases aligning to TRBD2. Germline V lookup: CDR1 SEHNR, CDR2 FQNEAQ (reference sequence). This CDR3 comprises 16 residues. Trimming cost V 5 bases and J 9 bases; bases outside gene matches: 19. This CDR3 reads CASSPDTSAGVKVQYF. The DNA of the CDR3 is TGTGCCAGCAGCCCTGATACTAGTGCGGGAGTTAAAGTGCAGTACTTC.

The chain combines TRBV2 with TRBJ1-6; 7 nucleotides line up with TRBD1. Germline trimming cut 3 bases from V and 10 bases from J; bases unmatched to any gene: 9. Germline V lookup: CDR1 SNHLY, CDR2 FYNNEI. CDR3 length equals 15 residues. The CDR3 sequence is CASSDYRGGGSPLHF. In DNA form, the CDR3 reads TGTGCCAGCAGTGATTACAGGGGAGGAGGCTCACCCCTCCACTTT.

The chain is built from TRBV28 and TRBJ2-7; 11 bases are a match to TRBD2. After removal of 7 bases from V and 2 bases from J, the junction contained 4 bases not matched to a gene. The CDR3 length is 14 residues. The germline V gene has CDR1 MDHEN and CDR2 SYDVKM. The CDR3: CASKTSGAAYEQYV. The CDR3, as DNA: TGTGCCAGCAAGACTAGCGGGGCGGCCTACGAGCAGTACGTC.

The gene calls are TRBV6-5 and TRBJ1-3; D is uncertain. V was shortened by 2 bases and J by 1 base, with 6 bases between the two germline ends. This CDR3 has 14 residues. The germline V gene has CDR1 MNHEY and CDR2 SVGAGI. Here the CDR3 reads CASSYEGSGNTIYF. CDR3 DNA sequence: TGTGCCAGCAGTTACGAGGGATCTGGAAACACCATATATTTT.

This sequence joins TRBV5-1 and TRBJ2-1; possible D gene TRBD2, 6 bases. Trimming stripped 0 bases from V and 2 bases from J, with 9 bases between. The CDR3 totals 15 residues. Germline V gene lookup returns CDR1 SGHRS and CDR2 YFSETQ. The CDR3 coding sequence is TGCGCCAGCAGCTTGGGGGGAGGCCCCTACAATGAGCAGTTCTTC. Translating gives CASSLGGGPYNEQFF.

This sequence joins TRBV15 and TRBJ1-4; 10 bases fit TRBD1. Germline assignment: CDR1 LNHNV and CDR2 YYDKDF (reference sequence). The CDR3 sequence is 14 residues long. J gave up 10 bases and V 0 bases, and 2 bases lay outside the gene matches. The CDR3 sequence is CATSRDGQGGKLFF. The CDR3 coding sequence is TGTGCCACCAGCAGAGATGGACAGGGGGGAAAACTGTTTTTT.

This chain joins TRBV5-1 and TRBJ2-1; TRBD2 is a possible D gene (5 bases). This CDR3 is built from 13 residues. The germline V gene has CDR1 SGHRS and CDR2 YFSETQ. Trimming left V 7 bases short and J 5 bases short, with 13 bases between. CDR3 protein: CASSGQLDNEQFF. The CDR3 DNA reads TGCGCCAGCTCTGGTCAACTAGACAATGAGCAGTTCTTC.

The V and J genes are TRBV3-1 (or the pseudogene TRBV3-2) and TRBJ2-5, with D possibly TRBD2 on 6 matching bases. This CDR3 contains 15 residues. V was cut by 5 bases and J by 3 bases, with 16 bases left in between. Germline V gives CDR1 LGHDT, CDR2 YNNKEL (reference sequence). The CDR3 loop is CASSSAGPRKETQYF. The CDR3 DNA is TGTGCCAGCAGCTCGGCGGGGCCCCGAAAAGAGACCCAGTACTTC.

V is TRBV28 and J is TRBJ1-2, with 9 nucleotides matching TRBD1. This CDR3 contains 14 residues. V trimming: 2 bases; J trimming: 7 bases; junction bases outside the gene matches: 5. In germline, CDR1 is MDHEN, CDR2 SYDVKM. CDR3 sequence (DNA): TGTGCCAGCAGTTTAGGGACAGGGTTTCGTGGCTACACCTTC. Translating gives CASSLGTGFRGYTF.

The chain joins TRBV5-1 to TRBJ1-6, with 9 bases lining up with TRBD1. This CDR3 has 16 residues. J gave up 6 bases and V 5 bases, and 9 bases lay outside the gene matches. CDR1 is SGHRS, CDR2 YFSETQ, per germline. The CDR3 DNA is TGCGCCAGCAGTCATCAAACAGGGGGCAGTAATTCACCCCTCCACTTT. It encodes CASSHQTGGSNSPLHF.

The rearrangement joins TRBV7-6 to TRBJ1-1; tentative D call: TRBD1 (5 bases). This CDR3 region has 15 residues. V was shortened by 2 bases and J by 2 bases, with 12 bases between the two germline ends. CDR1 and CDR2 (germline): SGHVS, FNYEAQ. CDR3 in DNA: TGTGCCAGCAGCTTATTCCCAGGGCGAAACACTGAAGCTTTCTTT. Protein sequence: CASSLFPGRNTEAFF.

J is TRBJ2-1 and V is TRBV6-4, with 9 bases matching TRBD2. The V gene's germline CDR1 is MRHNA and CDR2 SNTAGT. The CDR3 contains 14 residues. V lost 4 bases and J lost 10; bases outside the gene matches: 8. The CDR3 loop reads CASSVLAGSVEQFF. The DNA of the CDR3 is TGTGCCAGCAGTGTGCTAGCGGGGTCTGTGGAGCAGTTCTTC.

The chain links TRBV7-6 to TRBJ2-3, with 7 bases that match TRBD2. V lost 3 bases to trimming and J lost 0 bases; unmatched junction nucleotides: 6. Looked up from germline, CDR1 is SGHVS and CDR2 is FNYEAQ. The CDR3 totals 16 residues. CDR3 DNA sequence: TGTGCCAGCAGCTTGGGAGGGGCGATCAGCACAGATACGCAGTATTTT. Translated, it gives CASSLGGAISTDTQYF.

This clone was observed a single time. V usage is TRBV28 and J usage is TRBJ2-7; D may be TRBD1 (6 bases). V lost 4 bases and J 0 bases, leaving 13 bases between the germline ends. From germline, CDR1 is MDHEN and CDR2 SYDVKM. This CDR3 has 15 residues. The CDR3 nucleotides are TGTGCCAGCAGTTGGGGCAGGGGTGGCTCCTACGAGCAGTACGTC. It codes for CASSWGRGGSYEQYV.

The CDR3: CASSLSQGETQYF. As DNA, the CDR3 is TGTGCCAGCAGCTTAAGTCAGGGGGAGACCCAGTACTTC. The rearrangement joins TRBV7-9 to TRBJ2-5, with D maybe TRBD1 (6 bases). This CDR3 contains 13 residues. Trimming removed 2 bases from V and 5 bases from J, with 9 bases in between. Germline lookup yields CDR1 SEHNR and CDR2 FQNEAQ (reference sequence).

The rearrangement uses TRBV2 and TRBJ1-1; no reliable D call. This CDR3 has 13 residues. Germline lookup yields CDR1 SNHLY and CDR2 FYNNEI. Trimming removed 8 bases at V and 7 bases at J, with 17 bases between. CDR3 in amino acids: CASEGRGRGEAFF. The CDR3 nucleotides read TGTGCCAGCGAAGGCCGGGGTCGCGGTGAAGCTTTCTTT.

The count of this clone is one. CDR3 nucleotides: TGTGCCAGCAGTCAACTGGACAGTAACTATGGCTACACCTTC. Translation: CASSQLDSNYGYTF. This sequence joins TRBV6-5 and TRBJ1-2; D may be TRBD1 (6 bases). The CDR3 consists of 14 residues. Germline-derived CDR1 and CDR2 are MNHEY and SVGAGI. V was clipped by 5 bases and J by 1 base, with 11 bases between them.

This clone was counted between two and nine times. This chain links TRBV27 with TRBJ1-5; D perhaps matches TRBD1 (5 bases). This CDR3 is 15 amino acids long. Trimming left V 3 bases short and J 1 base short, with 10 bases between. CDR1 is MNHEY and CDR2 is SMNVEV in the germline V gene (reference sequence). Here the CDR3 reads CASSFSRGSNQPQHF. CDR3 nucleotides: TGTGCCAGCAGTTTTTCCCGGGGGAGCAATCAGCCCCAGCATTTT.

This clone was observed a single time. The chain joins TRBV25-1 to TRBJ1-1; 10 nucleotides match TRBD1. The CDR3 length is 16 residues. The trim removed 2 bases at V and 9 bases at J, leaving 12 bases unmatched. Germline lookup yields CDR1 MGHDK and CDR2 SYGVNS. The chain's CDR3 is CASSEILYGTGVKAFF. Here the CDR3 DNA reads TGTGCCAGCAGTGAAATCCTTTACGGGACAGGGGTGAAAGCTTTCTTT.

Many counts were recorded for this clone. The DNA for the CDR3 is TGCGCCAGCAGCGAAGGACTAGAAGGCAACAATGAGCAGTTCTTC. Amino acids: CASSEGLEGNNEQFF. This chain uses TRBV5-1 with TRBJ2-1; 7 positions agree with TRBD2. Losses at the gene ends were 4 bases for V and 5 bases for J; bases not matched to a gene: 9. The CDR3 runs 15 residues. Germline V CDR1 and CDR2: SGHRS, YFSETQ.

The CDR3 bases are TGTGCCAGCAGGGGATTCGGGACAAGTAACGAGCAGTACTTC. Its translation: CASRGFGTSNEQYF. This sequence joins TRBV6-5 and TRBJ2-7, with TRBD1 as a possible D gene (6 bases). Germline V gives CDR1 MNHEY, CDR2 SVGAGI. The CDR3 sequence is 14 residues long. Trimming cost V 6 bases and J 5 bases, with 17 bases left between them.

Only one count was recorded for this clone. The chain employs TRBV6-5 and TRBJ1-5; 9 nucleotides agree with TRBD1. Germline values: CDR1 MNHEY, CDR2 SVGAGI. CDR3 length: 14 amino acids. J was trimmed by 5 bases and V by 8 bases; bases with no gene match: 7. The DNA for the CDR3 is TGTGCCAGCGGAACAGGGGGCCGAGATCAGCCCCAGCATTTT. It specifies CASGTGGRDQPQHF.

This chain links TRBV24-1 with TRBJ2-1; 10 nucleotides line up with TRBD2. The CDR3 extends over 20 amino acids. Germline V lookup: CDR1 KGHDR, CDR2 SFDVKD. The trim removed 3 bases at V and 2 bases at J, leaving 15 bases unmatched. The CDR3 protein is CATSDLPIAGGGTAYNEQFF. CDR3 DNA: TGTGCCACCAGTGATCTCCCCATAGCGGGAGGCGGAACGGCCTACAATGAGCAGTTCTTC.

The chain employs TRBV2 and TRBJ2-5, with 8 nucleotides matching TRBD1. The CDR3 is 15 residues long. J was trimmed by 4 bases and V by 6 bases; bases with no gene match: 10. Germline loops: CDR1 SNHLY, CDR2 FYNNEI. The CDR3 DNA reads TGTGCCAGCAGGTTGGACAGGGTGGGGGGAGAGACCCAGTACTTC. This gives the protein CASRLDRVGGETQYF.

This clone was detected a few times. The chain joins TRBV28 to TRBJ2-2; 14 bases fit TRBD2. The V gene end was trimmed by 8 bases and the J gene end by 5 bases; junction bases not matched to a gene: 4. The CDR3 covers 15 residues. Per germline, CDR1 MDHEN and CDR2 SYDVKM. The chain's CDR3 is CASGGTSGSTGELFF. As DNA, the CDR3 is TGTGCCAGCGGTGGGACTAGCGGGAGTACCGGGGAGCTGTTTTTT.

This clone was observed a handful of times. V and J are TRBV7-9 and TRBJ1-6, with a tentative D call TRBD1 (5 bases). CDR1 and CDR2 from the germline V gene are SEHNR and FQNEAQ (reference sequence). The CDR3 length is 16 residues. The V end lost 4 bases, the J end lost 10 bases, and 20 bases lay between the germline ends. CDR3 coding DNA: TGTGCCAGCAGCTCTCCCGGAAGGCGGGGGAAGTCACCCCTCCACTTT. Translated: CASSSPGRRGKSPLHF.

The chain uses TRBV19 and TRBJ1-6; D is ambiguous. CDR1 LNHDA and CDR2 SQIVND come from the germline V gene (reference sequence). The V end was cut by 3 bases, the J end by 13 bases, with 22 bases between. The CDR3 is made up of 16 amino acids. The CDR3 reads CASSIELLLQDRPLHF. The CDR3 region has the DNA TGTGCCAGTAGTATCGAATTGCTCCTTCAAGATCGGCCCCTCCACTTT.

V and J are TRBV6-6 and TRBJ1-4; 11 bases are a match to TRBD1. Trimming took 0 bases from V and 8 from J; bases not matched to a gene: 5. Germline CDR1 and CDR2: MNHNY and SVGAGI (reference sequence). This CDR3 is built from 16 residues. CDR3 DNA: TGTGCCAGCAGTTACTCGGACAGGGGGCAAAGGGAAAAACTGTTTTTT. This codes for CASSYSDRGQREKLFF.

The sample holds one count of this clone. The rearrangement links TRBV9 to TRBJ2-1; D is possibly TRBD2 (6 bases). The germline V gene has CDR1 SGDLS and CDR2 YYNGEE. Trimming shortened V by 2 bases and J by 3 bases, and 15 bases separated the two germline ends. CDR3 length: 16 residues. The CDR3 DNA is TGTGCCAGCAGCGTGCAAACGGGACTTAACTACAATGAGCAGTTCTTC. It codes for CASSVQTGLNYNEQFF.

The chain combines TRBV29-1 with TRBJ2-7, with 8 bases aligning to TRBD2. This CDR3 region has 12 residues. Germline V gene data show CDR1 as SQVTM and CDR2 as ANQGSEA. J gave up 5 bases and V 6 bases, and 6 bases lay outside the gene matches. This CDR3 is CSVEREKDEQYF. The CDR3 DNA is TGCAGCGTCGAGCGGGAGAAGGACGAGCAGTACTTC.